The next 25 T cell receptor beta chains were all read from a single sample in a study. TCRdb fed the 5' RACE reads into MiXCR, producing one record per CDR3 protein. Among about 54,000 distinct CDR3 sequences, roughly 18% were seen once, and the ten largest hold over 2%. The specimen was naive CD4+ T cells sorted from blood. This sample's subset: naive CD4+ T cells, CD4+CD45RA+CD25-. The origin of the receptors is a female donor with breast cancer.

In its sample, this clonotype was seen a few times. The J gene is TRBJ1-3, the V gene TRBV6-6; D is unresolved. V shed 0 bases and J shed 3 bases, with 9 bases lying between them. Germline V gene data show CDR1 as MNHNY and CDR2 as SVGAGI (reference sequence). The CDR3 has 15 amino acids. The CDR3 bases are TGTGCCAGCAGTTACTCTTCAGGAATTGGAAACACCATATATTTT. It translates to CASSYSSGIGNTIYF.

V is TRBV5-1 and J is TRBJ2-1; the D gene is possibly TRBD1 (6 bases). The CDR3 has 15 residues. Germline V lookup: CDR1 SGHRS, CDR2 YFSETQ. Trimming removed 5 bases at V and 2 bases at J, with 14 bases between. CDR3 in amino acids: CASSPRDTTYNEQFF. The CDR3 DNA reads TGCGCCAGCAGTCCCAGGGACACTACCTACAATGAGCAGTTCTTC.

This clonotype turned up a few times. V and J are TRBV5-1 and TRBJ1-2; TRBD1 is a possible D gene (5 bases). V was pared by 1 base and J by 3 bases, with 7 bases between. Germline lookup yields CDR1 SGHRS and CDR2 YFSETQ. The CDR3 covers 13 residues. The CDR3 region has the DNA TGCGCCAGCAGCTTGATAGGGGACTATGGCTACACCTTC. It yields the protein CASSLIGDYGYTF.

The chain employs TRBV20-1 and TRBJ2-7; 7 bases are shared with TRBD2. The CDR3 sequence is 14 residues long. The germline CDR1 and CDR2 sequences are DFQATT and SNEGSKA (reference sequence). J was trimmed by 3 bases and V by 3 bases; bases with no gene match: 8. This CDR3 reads CSASTLAEIYEQYF. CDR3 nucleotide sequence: TGCAGTGCTAGTACCCTAGCGGAGATCTACGAGCAGTACTTC.

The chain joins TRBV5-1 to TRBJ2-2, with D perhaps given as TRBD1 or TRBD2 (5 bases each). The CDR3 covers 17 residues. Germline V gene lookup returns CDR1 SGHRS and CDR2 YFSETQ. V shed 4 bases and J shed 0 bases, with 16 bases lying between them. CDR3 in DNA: TGCGCCAGCAGCCTCATGAGGGGAAACGCGAACACCGGGGAGCTGTTTTTT. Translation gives CASSLMRGNANTGELFF.

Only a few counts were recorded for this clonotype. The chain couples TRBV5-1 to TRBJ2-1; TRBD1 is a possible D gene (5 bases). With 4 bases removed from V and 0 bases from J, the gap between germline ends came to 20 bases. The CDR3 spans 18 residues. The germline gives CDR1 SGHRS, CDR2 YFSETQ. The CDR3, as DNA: TGCGCCAGCAGCCTGGACACACCCCGGCTGAACTCCTACAATGAGCAGTTCTTC. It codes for CASSLDTPRLNSYNEQFF. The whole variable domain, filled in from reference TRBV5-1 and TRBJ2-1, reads KAGVTQTPRYLIKTRGQQVTLSCSPISGHRSVSWYQQTPGQGLQFLFEYFSETQRNKGNFPGRFSGRQFSNSRSEMNVSTLELGDSALYLCASSLDTPRLNSYNEQFFGPGTRLTVL.

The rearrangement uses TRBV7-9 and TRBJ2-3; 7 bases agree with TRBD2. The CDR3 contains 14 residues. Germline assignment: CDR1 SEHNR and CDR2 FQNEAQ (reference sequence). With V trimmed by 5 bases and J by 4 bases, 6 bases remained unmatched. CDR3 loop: CASSISSGADTQYF. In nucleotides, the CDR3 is TGTGCCAGCAGCATATCCAGCGGGGCAGATACGCAGTATTTT.

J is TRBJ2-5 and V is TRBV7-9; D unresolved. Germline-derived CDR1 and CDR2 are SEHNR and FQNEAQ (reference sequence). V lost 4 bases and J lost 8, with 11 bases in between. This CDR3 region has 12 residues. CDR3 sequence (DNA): TGTGCCAGCAGCTCTCCTGCTAGTACCCAGTACTTC. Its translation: CASSSPASTQYF.

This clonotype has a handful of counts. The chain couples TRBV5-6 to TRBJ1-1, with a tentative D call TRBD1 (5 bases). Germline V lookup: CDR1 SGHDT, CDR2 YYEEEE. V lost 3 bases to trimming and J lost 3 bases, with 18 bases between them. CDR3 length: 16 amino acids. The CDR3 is CASSYTGTQGYTEAFF. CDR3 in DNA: TGTGCCAGCAGCTACACCGGGACCCAGGGCTACACTGAAGCTTTCTTT.

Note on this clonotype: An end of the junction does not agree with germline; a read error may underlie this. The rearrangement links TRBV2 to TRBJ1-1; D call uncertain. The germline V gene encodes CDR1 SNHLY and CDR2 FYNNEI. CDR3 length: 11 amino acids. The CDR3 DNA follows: TGTGGCAGCCAGACTCGCACTGAAGCTTTCTTT. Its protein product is CGSQTRTEAFF. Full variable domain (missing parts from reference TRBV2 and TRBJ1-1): EPEVTQTPSHQVTQMGQEVILRCVPISNHLYFYWYRQILGQKVEFLVSFYNNEISEKSEIFDDQFSVERPDGSNFTLKIRSTKLEDSAMYFCGSQTRTEAFFGQGTRLTVV.

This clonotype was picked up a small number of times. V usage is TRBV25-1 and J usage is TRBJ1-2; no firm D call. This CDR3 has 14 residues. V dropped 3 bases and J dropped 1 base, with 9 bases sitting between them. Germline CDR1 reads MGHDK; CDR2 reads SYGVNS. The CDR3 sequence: CASSDVNSNYGYTF. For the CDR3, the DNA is TGTGCCAGCAGTGACGTAAACAGTAACTATGGCTACACCTTC.

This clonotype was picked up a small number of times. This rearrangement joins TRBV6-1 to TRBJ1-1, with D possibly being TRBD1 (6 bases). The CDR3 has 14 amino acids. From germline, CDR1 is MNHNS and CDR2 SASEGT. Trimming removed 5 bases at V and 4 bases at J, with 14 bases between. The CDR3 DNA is TGTGCCAGCAGTCGTTCCAGGGGTTCCACTGAAGCTTTCTTT. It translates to CASSRSRGSTEAFF.

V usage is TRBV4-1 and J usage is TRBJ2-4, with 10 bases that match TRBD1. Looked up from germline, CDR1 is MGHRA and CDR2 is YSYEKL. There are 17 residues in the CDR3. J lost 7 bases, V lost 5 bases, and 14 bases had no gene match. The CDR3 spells CASSNPARDRGRNIQYF. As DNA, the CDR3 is TGCGCCAGCAGCAACCCGGCCCGGGACAGGGGAAGGAACATTCAGTACTTC.

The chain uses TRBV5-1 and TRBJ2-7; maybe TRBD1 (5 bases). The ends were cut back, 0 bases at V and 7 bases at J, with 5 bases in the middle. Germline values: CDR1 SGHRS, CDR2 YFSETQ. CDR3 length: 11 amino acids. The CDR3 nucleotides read TGCGCCAGCAGCTTGGACAGGGAGCAGTACTTC. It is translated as CASSLDREQYF.

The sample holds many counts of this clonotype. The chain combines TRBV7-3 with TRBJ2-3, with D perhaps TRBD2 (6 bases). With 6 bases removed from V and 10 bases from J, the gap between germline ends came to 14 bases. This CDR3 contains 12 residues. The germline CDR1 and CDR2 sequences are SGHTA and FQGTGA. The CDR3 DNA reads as TGTGCCAGCAGTCATAATAGCGGTGCGCAGTATTTT. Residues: CASSHNSGAQYF.

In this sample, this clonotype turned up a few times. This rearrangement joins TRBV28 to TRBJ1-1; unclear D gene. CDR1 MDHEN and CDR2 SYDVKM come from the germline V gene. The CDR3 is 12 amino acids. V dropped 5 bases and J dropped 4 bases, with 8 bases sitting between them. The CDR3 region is CASSIRGTEAFF. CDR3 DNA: TGTGCCAGCAGTATCCGGGGCACTGAAGCTTTCTTT.

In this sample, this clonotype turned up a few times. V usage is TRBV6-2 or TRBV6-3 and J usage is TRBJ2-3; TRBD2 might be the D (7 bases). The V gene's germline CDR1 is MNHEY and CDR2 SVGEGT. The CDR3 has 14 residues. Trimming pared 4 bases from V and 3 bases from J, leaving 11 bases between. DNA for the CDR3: TGTGCCAGCAGTTTCGGGGGGCGGACAGATACGCAGTATTTT. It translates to CASSFGGRTDTQYF.

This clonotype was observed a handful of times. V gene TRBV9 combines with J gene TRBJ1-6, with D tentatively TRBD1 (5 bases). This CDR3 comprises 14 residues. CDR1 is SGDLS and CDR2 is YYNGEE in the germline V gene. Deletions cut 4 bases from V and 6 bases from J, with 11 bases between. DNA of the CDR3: TGTGCCAGCAGCACCCAGGGTAGTAATTCACCCCTCCACTTT. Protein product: CASSTQGSNSPLHF.

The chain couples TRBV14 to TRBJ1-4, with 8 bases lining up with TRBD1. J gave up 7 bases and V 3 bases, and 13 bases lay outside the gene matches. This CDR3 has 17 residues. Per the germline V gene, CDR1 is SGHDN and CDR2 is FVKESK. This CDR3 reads CASSQGQEAVFGEKLFF. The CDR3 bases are TGTGCCAGCAGCCAGGGACAGGAAGCGGTGTTTGGTGAAAAACTGTTTTTT. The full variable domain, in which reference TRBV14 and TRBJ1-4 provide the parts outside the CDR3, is EAGVTQFPSHSVIEKGQTVTLRCDPISGHDNLYWYRRVMGKEIKFLLHFVKESKQDESGMPNNRFLAERTGGTYSTLKVQPAELEDSGVYFCASSQGQEAVFGEKLFFGSGTQLSVL.

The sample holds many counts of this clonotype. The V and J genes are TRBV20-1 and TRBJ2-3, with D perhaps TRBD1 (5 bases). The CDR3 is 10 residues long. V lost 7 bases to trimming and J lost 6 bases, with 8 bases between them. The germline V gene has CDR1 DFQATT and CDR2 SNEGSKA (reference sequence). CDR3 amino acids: CSEGLDTQYF. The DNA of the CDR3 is TGCAGTGAGGGGCTCGATACGCAGTATTTT.

In DNA form, the CDR3 reads TGTGCCAGCAGTTTGGGGGCGAACTATGGCTACACCTTC. Translation: CASSLGANYGYTF. V gene TRBV28 combines with J gene TRBJ1-2; weak D call: TRBD1 (6 bases). V dropped 3 bases and J dropped 2 bases, with 7 bases sitting between them. This CDR3 has 13 residues. Germline V CDR1 and CDR2: MDHEN, SYDVKM.

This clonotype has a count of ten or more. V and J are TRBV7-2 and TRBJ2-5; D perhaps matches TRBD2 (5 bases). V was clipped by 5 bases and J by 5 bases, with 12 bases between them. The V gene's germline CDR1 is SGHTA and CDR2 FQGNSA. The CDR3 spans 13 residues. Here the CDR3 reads CASSTRVGETQYF. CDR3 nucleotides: TGTGCCAGCAGCACTAGGGTGGGGGAGACCCAGTACTTC.

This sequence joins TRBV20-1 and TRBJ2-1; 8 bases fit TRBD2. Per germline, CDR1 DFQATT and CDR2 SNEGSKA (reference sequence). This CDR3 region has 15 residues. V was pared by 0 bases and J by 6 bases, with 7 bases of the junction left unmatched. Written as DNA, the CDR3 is TGCAGTGCTAGAGATAGTAATAGCGGGATCAATGAGCAGTTCTTC. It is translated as CSARDSNSGINEQFF.

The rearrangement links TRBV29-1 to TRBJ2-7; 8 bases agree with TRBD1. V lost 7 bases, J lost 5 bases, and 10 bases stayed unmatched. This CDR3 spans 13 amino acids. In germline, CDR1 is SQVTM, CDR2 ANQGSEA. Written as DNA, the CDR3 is TGCAGCGGCGGTACCAGGACAGGGAACGAGCAGTACTTC. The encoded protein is CSGGTRTGNEQYF.

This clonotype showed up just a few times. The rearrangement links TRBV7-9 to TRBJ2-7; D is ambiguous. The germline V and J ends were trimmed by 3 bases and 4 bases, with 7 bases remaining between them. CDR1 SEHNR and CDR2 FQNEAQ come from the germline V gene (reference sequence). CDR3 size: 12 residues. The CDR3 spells CASSFDVYEQYF. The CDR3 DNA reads TGTGCCAGCAGCTTCGACGTTTACGAGCAGTACTTC. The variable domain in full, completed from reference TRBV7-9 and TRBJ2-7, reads DTGVSQNPRHKITKRGQNVTFRCDPISEHNRLYWYRQTLGQGPEFLTYFQNEAQLEKSRLLSDRFSAERPKGSFSTLEIQRTEQGDSAMYLCASSFDVYEQYFGPGTRLTVT.